A single T cell receptor (beta chain) is shown here with its context. Its target is not known. This CDR3 comprises 14 residues. With V trimmed by 7 bases and J by 7 bases, 11 bases remained unmatched. Germline CDR1 and CDR2: LNHDA and SQIVND (reference sequence). The data were obtained in a study of T cell repertoires in cytomegalovirus infection. TCRdb fed the reads into MiXCR, producing one record per CDR3 protein. The sample has 650,000 to 900,000 distinct CDR3 sequences; 25% to 35% are singletons. Sequencing used cultured CD8+ T cells from PBMCs, obtained from culture after CMV antigen stimulation. This TCR derives from a human donor in good health (CMV status not recorded). Some clones in this sample may be carry-over from other donors' samples. The rearrangement uses TRBV19 and TRBJ1-2; TRBD1 agrees at 8 bases. In nucleotides, the CDR3 is TGTGCCAGTAAACAGGACAGGGCGATGAGTGGCTACACCTTC. This sequence encodes CASKQDRAMSGYTF.